Sequencing of this TCR beta chain was carried out in a study of shared clonotypes between healthy human individuals. In unsorted samples, genomic DNA was obtained using roughly 99 million PBMCs. The authors ran unsorted PBMC replicate PCRs on about 310 ng DNA, 25,000 to 35,000 T cell genomes. Produced via immunoSEQ multiplex PCR; TCRdb's table is partial and in-frame only. The table records around 500,000 clones, 65% to 80% of them present only once. Germline V lookup: CDR1 SGHTA, CDR2 FQGNSA. CDR3 length: 11 residues. Trimming cost V 1 base and J 10 bases, with 7 bases left between them. The sequenced material came from PBMCs. The sequence was obtained from a woman aged 40 to 50 in good health. Some clones in this sample may be carry-over from other donors' samples. The chain joins TRBV7-2 to TRBJ1-1; no firm D call. CDR3 sequence reads: CASSLVPVAFF. In DNA, the CDR3 is TGTGCCAGCAGCTTAGTTCCGGTAGCTTTCTTT.